The 29 T cell receptor beta chains listed next were all sequenced from one sample in a study of identical twins. TCRdb ran MiXCR on the 5' RACE reads and lists one entry per CDR3 protein. Counted here are 17,000 or so distinct CDR3 sequences, 55% to 75% occurring once; the ten biggest clones make up over 4.5%. Specimen: memory (CD45RO+) T cells sorted from blood. The receptors were sampled from a woman in her late teens or twenties in good health. This table probably holds off-target reads from a library built for another chain.

The chain has TRBV3-1 and TRBJ2-4; possible D gene TRBD2, 5 bases. The CDR3 length is 16 residues. Trimming removed 4 bases at V and 2 bases at J, with 15 bases between. Germline V lookup: CDR1 LGHDT, CDR2 YNNKEL (reference sequence). The DNA for the CDR3 is TGTGCCAGCAGCCCTCTCGGGGTTTTAACCAAAAACATTCAGTACTTC. The encoded protein is CASSPLGVLTKNIQYF.

The chain combines TRBV12-3 or TRBV12-4 with TRBJ2-2; TRBD2 aligns across 8 bases. This CDR3 is 15 amino acids long. V was clipped by 5 bases and J by 5 bases; unmatched bases: 7. The CDR3 reads CASSPLSGSTGELFF. As DNA, the CDR3 is TGTGCCAGCAGTCCCTTGAGCGGGAGTACCGGGGAGCTGTTTTTT.

This clonotype was picked up one time. The genes are TRBV6-2 or TRBV6-3 and TRBJ2-1; 11 bases align to TRBD2. J was trimmed by 5 bases and V by 0 bases; bases with no gene match: 9. Germline CDR1 reads MNHEY; CDR2 reads SVGEGT. The CDR3 consists of 18 residues. The CDR3 is CASSYSIIAGGMNNEQFF. CDR3 nucleotides: TGTGCCAGCAGTTACTCCATAATAGCGGGAGGGATGAACAATGAGCAGTTCTTC.

Only one count was recorded for this clonotype. The rearrangement uses TRBV18 and TRBJ2-7; no reliable D call. Trimming cost V 2 bases and J 6 bases, with 5 bases left between them. Germline V gene data show CDR1 as KGHSH and CDR2 as LQKENI. CDR3 size: 11 residues. CDR3 nucleotide sequence: TGTGCCAGCTCACCAGGGTTCGAGCAGTACTTC. It translates to CASSPGFEQYF.

The chain links TRBV15 to TRBJ2-7; D is possibly TRBD1 or TRBD2 (5 bases each). This CDR3 region has 14 residues. V gave up 2 bases and J gave up 4 bases, with 12 bases separating them. Germline V gene data show CDR1 as LNHNV and CDR2 as YYDKDF (reference sequence). CDR3 nucleotide sequence: TGTGCCACCAGCAGAACCACCGGGGCTTACGAGCAGTACTTC. Its protein is CATSRTTGAYEQYF.

The gene calls are TRBV2 and TRBJ2-1; tentative D call: TRBD2 (5 bases). The CDR3 sequence is 14 residues long. Germline loops: CDR1 SNHLY, CDR2 FYNNEI. V was cut by 6 bases and J by 1 base, with 10 bases left in between. The DNA of the CDR3 is TGTGCCAGCAGGGAGGTTCGTTCCTACAATGAGCAGTTCTTC. Amino acids: CASREVRSYNEQFF.

The chain employs TRBV20-1 and TRBJ2-3; weak D call: TRBD2 (5 bases). The CDR3 has 15 residues. Germline-derived CDR1 and CDR2 are DFQATT and SNEGSKA (reference sequence). V was cut by 4 bases and J by 0 bases, with 14 bases left in between. For the CDR3, the DNA is TGCAGTGCTAAGGACTCCTCTGAAAGCACAGATACGCAGTATTTT. Encoded protein: CSAKDSSESTDTQYF.

The rearrangement joins TRBV7-2 to TRBJ2-7; 8 bases line up with TRBD1. The J segment lost 5 bases and the V segment lost 5 bases, leaving 5 bases of the junction unmatched. The CDR3 extends over 13 amino acids. Germline CDR1 is SGHTA and CDR2 is FQGNSA. The CDR3 bases are TGTGCCAGCAGCATACAGGACAGGGACGAGCAGTACTTC. It specifies CASSIQDRDEQYF.

The V and J genes are TRBV6-2 or TRBV6-3 and TRBJ2-1, with D possibly matching TRBD1 (5 bases). CDR1 and CDR2 from the germline V gene are MNHEY and SVGEGT. CDR3 length equals 14 residues. Trimming shortened V by 1 base and J by 9 bases, and 13 bases separated the two germline ends. The CDR3 reads CASSYLLQGGEQFF. CDR3 sequence (DNA): TGTGCCAGCAGTTACTTGTTGCAGGGCGGTGAGCAGTTCTTC.

The rearrangement joins TRBV6-2 or TRBV6-3 to TRBJ2-7; 8 nucleotides line up with TRBD2. V lost 5 bases and J lost 2; bases outside the gene matches: 5. The CDR3 consists of 14 residues. CDR1 is MNHEY and CDR2 is SVGEGT in the germline V gene. The CDR3 sequence: CASSTWGLAYEQYF. CDR3 bases: TGTGCCAGCAGTACGTGGGGACTAGCCTACGAGCAGTACTTC.

The rearrangement links TRBV11-2 to TRBJ2-5; 9 bases are shared with TRBD1. Germline loops: CDR1 SGHAT, CDR2 FQNNGV. V shed 6 bases, J shed 6 bases, and the junction held 8 bases outside the gene matches. This CDR3 has 14 residues. CDR3 sequence: CASRNTGTGQTQYF. The CDR3 DNA reads TGTGCCAGCAGAAATACCGGGACAGGGCAGACCCAGTACTTC.

The rearrangement links TRBV2 to TRBJ2-3; 8 positions match TRBD2. Looked up from germline, CDR1 is SNHLY and CDR2 is FYNNEI. The junction had 6 bases not matched to a gene; V was cut back by 4 bases and J by 3 bases. The CDR3 loop spans 15 amino acids. The CDR3 DNA is TGTGCCAGCAGTGCGATGGGACTAGAGACAGATACGCAGTATTTT. Residues: CASSAMGLETDTQYF.

This chain connects TRBV29-1 to TRBJ2-1; a weak D match, TRBD2 (6 bases). V was trimmed by 6 bases and J by 4 bases, leaving 13 bases between them. There are 13 residues in the CDR3. Germline V gives CDR1 SQVTM, CDR2 ANQGSEA. The CDR3 protein is CSVLAFGYNEQFF. In DNA form, the CDR3 reads TGCAGCGTCCTAGCGTTTGGTTACAATGAGCAGTTCTTC.

The chain is built from TRBV23-1 and TRBJ2-2; 10 bases are a match to TRBD2. TRBV23-1 is marked as an open reading frame, function uncertain. CDR3 length equals 16 residues. J gave up 1 base and V 3 bases, and 2 bases lay outside the gene matches. The CDR3 protein is CASSHRLAGNTGELFF. In DNA form, the CDR3 reads TGCGCCAGCAGTCATCGACTAGCGGGGAACACCGGGGAGCTGTTTTTT.

The chain employs TRBV7-8 and TRBJ2-1, with D unclear. The CDR3 has 11 residues. Trimming removed 1 base at V and 9 bases at J, with 4 bases between. CDR1 and CDR2 (germline): SGHVS, FQNEAQ. Here the CDR3 reads CASSLVGEQFF. CDR3 DNA sequence: TGTGCCAGCAGCTTAGTAGGTGAGCAGTTCTTC.

The rearrangement joins TRBV9 to TRBJ2-7; 7 nucleotides agree with TRBD2. This CDR3 spans 15 amino acids. After removal of 0 bases from V and 4 bases from J, the junction contained 7 bases not matched to a gene. Germline values: CDR1 SGDLS, CDR2 YYNGEE. The DNA of the CDR3 is TGTGCCAGCAGCGTAGAGGCAGGGAGGGTTTACGAGCAGTACTTC. Amino acid sequence: CASSVEAGRVYEQYF.

The chain couples TRBV5-4 to TRBJ2-1; no clear D. V was cut by 2 bases and J by 7 bases, with 10 bases left in between. Germline V lookup: CDR1 SGHNT, CDR2 YYREEE (reference sequence). This CDR3 is built from 13 residues. CDR3 amino acids: CASSLMGTNEQFF. The CDR3 nucleotides are TGTGCCAGCAGCTTAATGGGTACGAATGAGCAGTTCTTC.

The V gene is TRBV2, the J gene TRBJ2-5; 8 bases match TRBD1. Germline lookup yields CDR1 SNHLY and CDR2 FYNNEI. The CDR3 has 14 amino acids. Unmatched junction bases numbered 6, after V lost 3 bases and J lost 6 bases. The CDR3 DNA sequence: TGTGCCAGCAGTGAGGCAGGGGGCGCGAAGACCCAGTACTTC. Protein: CASSEAGGAKTQYF. Using reference TRBV2 and TRBJ2-5 for the parts outside the CDR3, the full variable domain is EPEVTQTPSHQVTQMGQEVILRCVPISNHLYFYWYRQILGQKVEFLVSFYNNEISEKSEIFDDQFSVERPDGSNFTLKIRSTKLEDSAMYFCASSEAGGAKTQYFGPGTRLLVL.

This clonotype has only one observation. J is TRBJ2-5 and V is TRBV2, with a possible D match to TRBD1 (6 bases). Germline CDR1 reads SNHLY; CDR2 reads FYNNEI. The V and J ends lost 3 bases and 5 bases respectively, with 13 bases between them. The CDR3 contains 14 residues. The CDR3 spells CASSDWDNTETQYF. CDR3 nucleotide sequence: TGTGCCAGCAGTGATTGGGACAACACCGAGACCCAGTACTTC.

This rearrangement joins TRBV3-1 to TRBJ2-3; 10 nucleotides align to TRBD2. The CDR3 is made up of 15 amino acids. With 3 bases clipped from V and 10 bases from J, the junction kept 10 bases outside the gene matches. The V gene's germline CDR1 is LGHDT and CDR2 YNNKEL (reference sequence). This chain's CDR3 is CASSQALLAGVPQYF. DNA of the CDR3: TGTGCCAGCAGCCAGGCCCTTCTAGCGGGAGTTCCGCAGTATTTT.

This clonotype was seen only a few times. The junction does not match germline at one end; this may be a read error. The chain employs TRBV7-2 and TRBJ2-1, with 9 bases fitting TRBD2. The CDR3 length is 17 residues. CDR1 and CDR2 (germline): SGHTA, FQGNSA. Here the CDR3 reads CASSLRASGVSHNEQFF. CDR3 DNA sequence: TGTGCCAGCAGCTTAAGGGCTAGCGGGGTTTCCCACAATGAGCAGTTTTTC. The full variable domain, completed using reference TRBV7-2 and TRBJ2-1, is GAGVSQSPSNKVTEKGKDVELRCDPISGHTALYWYRQSLGQGLEFLIYFQGNSAPDKSGLPSDRFSAERTGGSVSTLTIQRTQQEDSAVYLCASSLRASGVSHNEQFFGPGTRLTVL.

The chain joins TRBV6-2 or TRBV6-3 to TRBJ2-1; 7 bases agree with TRBD2. The V gene's germline CDR1 is MNHEY and CDR2 SVGEGT. The CDR3 is 14 amino acids. The ends lost 7 bases at V and 7 bases at J; junction bases unmatched: 10. CDR3 sequence: CASTAGAHLNEQFF. CDR3 nucleotide sequence: TGTGCCAGCACCGCGGGAGCACATTTGAATGAGCAGTTCTTC.

The V call is TRBV9, the J call TRBJ2-1; D may match TRBD1 or TRBD2 (5 bases each). This CDR3 contains 14 residues. V gave up 0 bases and J gave up 7 bases, with 11 bases separating them. The germline CDR1 and CDR2 sequences are SGDLS and YYNGEE. CDR3 in DNA: TGTGCCAGCAGCGTAGCGGGGCCGATGAATGAGCAGTTCTTC. Its translation is CASSVAGPMNEQFF.

The chain is built from TRBV24-1 and TRBJ2-2; D ambiguous. V was shortened by 6 bases and J by 5 bases, with 9 bases between the two germline ends. This CDR3 comprises 13 residues. Germline CDR1 KGHDR, CDR2 SFDVKD. CDR3 DNA: TGTGCCACCAGTAGAGGTGTTACCGGGGAGCTGTTTTTT. This codes for CATSRGVTGELFF.

This clonotype was counted once. The chain is built from TRBV29-1 and TRBJ2-2, with TRBD1 matching 9 bases. V lost 5 bases and J lost 2; bases outside the gene matches: 3. Germline loops: CDR1 SQVTM, CDR2 ANQGSEA. The CDR3 length is 14 residues. Written as DNA, the CDR3 is TGCAGCGTTAGGGACAGGGATAACACCGGGGAGCTGTTTTTT. Its translation: CSVRDRDNTGELFF.

This chain uses TRBV18 with TRBJ2-4, with D hard to call. Germline CDR1 reads KGHSH; CDR2 reads LQKENI. CDR3 size: 16 residues. Trimming cost V 0 bases and J 0 bases, with 9 bases left between them. The CDR3 spells CASSPPNQLAKNIQYF. Here the CDR3 DNA reads TGTGCCAGCTCACCACCGAATCAGCTAGCCAAAAACATTCAGTACTTC.

This sequence joins TRBV6-6 and TRBJ2-7; 8 positions agree with TRBD1. Germline V gene sequence: CDR1 MNHNY, CDR2 SVGAGI (reference sequence). Germline trimming cut 5 bases from V and 1 base from J; bases unmatched to any gene: 10. There are 16 residues in the CDR3. CDR3 protein: CASSPTGQVFSYEQYF. The CDR3 DNA sequence: TGTGCCAGCAGTCCAACGGGACAGGTGTTTTCCTACGAGCAGTACTTC.

The V and J genes are TRBV29-1 and TRBJ2-1; the match to TRBD2 covers 8 bases. V was pared by 7 bases and J by 0 bases, with 14 bases of the junction left unmatched. This CDR3 is 17 amino acids long. Germline V CDR1 and CDR2: SQVTM, ANQGSEA. The CDR3 protein is CSATTPSGGSSYNEQFF. The CDR3 DNA reads TGCAGCGCGACCACTCCGTCGGGGGGGAGCTCCTACAATGAGCAGTTCTTC.

The genes are TRBV7-2 and TRBJ2-7, with D unresolved. Trimming removed 2 bases at V and 6 bases at J, with 5 bases between. This CDR3 region has 11 residues. Germline lookup yields CDR1 SGHTA and CDR2 FQGNSA. In nucleotides, the CDR3 is TGTGCCAGCAGCTTAAATACCGAGCAGTACTTC. Protein product: CASSLNTEQYF.